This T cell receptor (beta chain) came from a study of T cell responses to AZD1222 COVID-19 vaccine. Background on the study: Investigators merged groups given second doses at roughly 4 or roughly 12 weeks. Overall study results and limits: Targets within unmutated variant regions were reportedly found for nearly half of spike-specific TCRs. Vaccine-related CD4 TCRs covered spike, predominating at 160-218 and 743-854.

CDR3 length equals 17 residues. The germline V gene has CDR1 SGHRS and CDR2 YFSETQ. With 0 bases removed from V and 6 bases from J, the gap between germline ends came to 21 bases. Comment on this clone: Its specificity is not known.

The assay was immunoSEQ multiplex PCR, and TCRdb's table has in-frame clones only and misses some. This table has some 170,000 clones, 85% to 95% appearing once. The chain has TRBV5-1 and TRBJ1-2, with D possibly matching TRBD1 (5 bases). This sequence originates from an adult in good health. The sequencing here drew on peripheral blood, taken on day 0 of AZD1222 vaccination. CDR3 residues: CASSLDYKGLRGDGYTF. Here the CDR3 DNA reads TGCGCCAGCAGCTTGGATTACAAAGGCCTTAGGGGTGATGGCTACACCTTC. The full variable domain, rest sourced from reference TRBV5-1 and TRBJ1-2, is KAGVTQTPRYLIKTRGQQVTLSCSPISGHRSVSWYQQTPGQGLQFLFEYFSETQRNKGNFPGRFSGRQFSNSRSEMNVSTLELGDSALYLCASSLDYKGLRGDGYTFGSGTRLTVV.